In this sample, the clone carrying this TCR beta chain turned up a few times. Antigen unknown. PCR primers comprised 60 Vbeta and 13 Jbeta primers. Clones were sequenced by immunoSEQ multiplex PCR, and TCRdb holds only the in-frame ones, with some missing. The sample lists about 120,000 clones, about 76% occurring once. The V and J ends lost 2 bases and 3 bases respectively, with 7 bases between them. This CDR3 comprises 13 residues. Per germline, CDR1 MNHNS and CDR2 SASEGT. These data originate in a study of cytomegalovirus exposure and HLA in healthy donors. Findings and limits, study-wide: In a later analysis, HLA-C alleles had the fewest associated TCRs, DRB1 alleles the most. V- and J-gene trimming of TCR beta was linked (in a later analysis) to a missense DCLRE1C variant. Overall, under 200 TCR beta chains were annotated as cytomegalovirus-associated.

This sequence was found in a man between 60 and 75 years old in good health and CMV-seropositive. The gene calls are TRBV6-1 and TRBJ1-1; no firm D call. Sequenced sample: PBMCs. The CDR3 DNA reads as TGTGCCAGCAGTGAATTTCGGTACACTGAAGCTTTCTTT. The encoded protein is CASSEFRYTEAFF.